The 31 T cell receptor beta chains below were found in one sample sequenced in a study of cytomegalovirus exposure and HLA in healthy donors. The study ran its PCR with 60 Vbeta and 13 Jbeta primers. The method was immunoSEQ multiplex PCR; TCRdb's version includes in-frame clones alone and lacks a portion of them. The sample comprises roughly 150,000 clones, more than 65% of which are singletons, and around 5.4% rests with the top ten. Sequencing input: PBMCs. All receptors come from a man aged 25 to 40 in good health and CMV-seropositive.

The chain carries TRBV7-2 and TRBJ1-2; TRBD1 matches 11 bases. CDR1 is SGHTA and CDR2 is FQGNSA in the germline V gene. The CDR3 is 15 residues long. V was pared by 1 base and J by 12 bases, with 10 bases of the junction left unmatched. CDR3 DNA sequence: TGTGCCAGCAGCTTAGGGGGCGGGACAGGGGGTTCCAACACCTTC. As protein: CASSLGGGTGGSNTF.

The V and J genes are TRBV4-3 and TRBJ2-5; 12 bases align to TRBD2. The J call may be faulty, since TRBJ2-7 better matches the DNA end. CDR1 and CDR2 (germline): LGHNA, YSLEER. The CDR3 is made up of 18 amino acids. CDR3 DNA sequence: TGCGCCAGCAGCCAAGAAGGGCTAGCGGGGGGGCCAGGTTACGAGCAGTACTTC. This encodes CASSQEGLAGGPGYEQYF.

V gene TRBV4-3 combines with J gene TRBJ1-5, with unresolved D. In germline, CDR1 is LGHNA, CDR2 YSLEER. The CDR3 covers 15 residues. The V gene lost 4 bases and the J gene lost 1 base, with 11 bases spanning the gap. In DNA, the CDR3 is TGCGCCAGCAGCCGACTATATAAGAGCAATCAGCCCCAGCATTTT. Its translation: CASSRLYKSNQPQHF.

This chain uses TRBV28 with TRBJ1-5; 7 positions agree with TRBD1. Per the germline V gene, CDR1 is MDHEN and CDR2 is SYDVKM. The length of the CDR3 is 15 residues. Germline trimming cut 4 bases from V and 5 bases from J; bases unmatched to any gene: 8. The CDR3 region is CASSYRGRRDQPQHF. Written as DNA, the CDR3 is TGTGCCAGCAGTTACAGGGGAAGGCGGGATCAGCCCCAGCATTTT.

V usage is TRBV6-1 and J usage is TRBJ1-5; the match to TRBD1 covers 8 bases. Germline CDR1 reads MNHNS; CDR2 reads SASEGT. There are 15 residues in the CDR3. The ends lost 7 bases at V and 0 bases at J; junction bases unmatched: 5. The DNA for the CDR3 is TGTGCCAGCACCTGGGACAGGTATAGCAATCAGCCCCAGCATTTT. This codes for CASTWDRYSNQPQHF.

This chain uses TRBV30 with TRBJ2-2; tentatively, D is TRBD2 (6 bases). V was pared by 3 bases and J by 4 bases, with 21 bases between. This CDR3 is 17 amino acids long. Germline CDR1 and CDR2: GTSNPN and SVGIG (reference sequence). This CDR3 is CAWSPGDLGYITGELFF. The CDR3 DNA follows: TGTGCCTGGAGCCCGGGGGACTTGGGGTATATCACCGGGGAGCTGTTTTTT.

The J gene is TRBJ1-1, the V gene TRBV7-6; perhaps TRBD1 as D (5 bases). The CDR3 sequence is 16 residues long. V was cut by 1 base and J by 2 bases, with 14 bases left in between. Germline lookup yields CDR1 SGHVS and CDR2 FNYEAQ. Written as DNA, the CDR3 is TGTGCCAGCAGCTTAGGGCCTCGGGGGTTAAACACTGAAGCTTTCTTT. As protein: CASSLGPRGLNTEAFF.

This clone was seen a handful of times. The chain couples TRBV6-1 to TRBJ1-1; the D is unclear. V lost 1 base, J lost 0 bases, and 6 bases lay in between. CDR3 length: 14 residues. The germline gives CDR1 MNHNS, CDR2 SASEGT. In DNA form, the CDR3 reads TGTGCCAGCAGTGAAGGGCCGCTGAACACTGAAGCTTTCTTT. This translates into CASSEGPLNTEAFF.

J is TRBJ2-1 and V is TRBV5-6, with no clear D. Germline CDR1 reads SGHDT; CDR2 reads YYEEEE. Deletions cut 1 base from V and 0 bases from J, with 11 bases between. The CDR3 is 16 residues long. CDR3 sequence: CASSLKSSSSYNEQFF. As DNA, the CDR3 is TGTGCCAGCAGCTTGAAGAGCTCTAGCTCCTACAATGAGCAGTTCTTC.

This chain joins TRBV28 and TRBJ2-6; TRBD2 matches 7 bases. The CDR3 runs 19 residues. Germline-derived CDR1 and CDR2 are MDHEN and SYDVKM. Unmatched junction bases numbered 12, after V lost 3 bases and J lost 1 base. The CDR3 reads CASSFPTRGTRSGANVLTF. The CDR3 DNA follows: TGTGCCAGCAGTTTTCCGACGCGGGGGACGCGGTCTGGGGCCAACGTCCTGACTTTC.

V and J are TRBV11-2 and TRBJ1-1; a possible D gene is TRBD1 (5 bases). The germline CDR1 and CDR2 sequences are SGHAT and FQNNGV. V gave up 0 bases and J gave up 7 bases, with 9 bases separating them. The CDR3 runs to 13 residues. The CDR3 is CASSLDWGGEAFF. The CDR3, as DNA: TGTGCCAGCAGCTTAGATTGGGGCGGTGAAGCTTTCTTT.

The genes are TRBV28 and TRBJ2-7; D gene uncertain. This CDR3 has 12 residues. Trimming left V 2 bases short and J 5 bases short, with 7 bases between. CDR1 MDHEN and CDR2 SYDVKM come from the germline V gene. The CDR3 DNA follows: TGTGCCAGCAGTTTAGGCTTTAACGAGCAGTACTTC. Its translation: CASSLGFNEQYF.

The chain is built from TRBV6-1 and TRBJ2-3, with 8 bases that match TRBD2. The CDR3 has 14 residues. Germline V gene sequence: CDR1 MNHNS, CDR2 SASEGT. The J segment lost 2 bases and the V segment lost 7 bases, leaving 5 bases of the junction unmatched. The CDR3 loop is CASKVTSATDTQYF. CDR3 nucleotide sequence: TGTGCCAGCAAAGTGACTAGCGCCACAGATACGCAGTATTTT.

Details on this clone: A read error may account for a junction end that differs from germline. This chain joins TRBV5-5 and TRBJ2-6, with D perhaps matching TRBD1 (6 bases). The CDR3 totals 18 residues. Germline-derived CDR1 and CDR2 are SGHKS and YYEKEE (reference sequence). The CDR3 is CASSLWGPRGSGANGLTF. Written as DNA, the CDR3 is TGTGCCAGCAGCTTGTGGGGGCCGCGAGGCTCTGGGGCCAACGGCCTGACTTTC.

The chain recombines TRBV5-1 with TRBJ2-7; possibly TRBD2 for D (7 bases). The J call may be mistaken, given a closer DNA end match to TRBJ2-1. CDR3 length: 15 amino acids. Germline values: CDR1 SGHRS, CDR2 YFSETQ. The DNA of the CDR3 is TGCGCCAGCAGCAGCGCGGGGGCCCAATACAATGAGCAGTTCTTC. Its protein product is CASSSAGAQYNEQFF.

The chain has TRBV28 and TRBJ2-7; 10 nucleotides line up with TRBD2. J was trimmed by 2 bases and V by 6 bases; bases with no gene match: 4. The CDR3 has 14 residues. Per germline, CDR1 MDHEN and CDR2 SYDVKM. For the CDR3, the DNA is TGTGCCAGCAGCCAGCTAGCGGGGGCCTACGAGCAGTACTTC. This encodes CASSQLAGAYEQYF.

This CDR3 reads CASSSPVILGTDTQYF. In DNA form, the CDR3 reads TGTGCCAGCAGCTCCCCGGTGATTCTAGGAACAGATACGCAGTATTTT. The chain has TRBV7-9 and TRBJ2-3; the D is unclear. The CDR3 covers 16 residues. CDR1 and CDR2 from the germline V gene are SEHNR and FQNEAQ (reference sequence). Trimming pared 4 bases from V and 3 bases from J, leaving 17 bases between.

This chain links TRBV27 with TRBJ1-1, with D unclear. The CDR3 loop spans 15 amino acids. The germline V gene has CDR1 MNHEY and CDR2 SMNVEV (reference sequence). V lost 1 base and J lost 3, with 12 bases in between. The chain's CDR3 is CASSLLGWEDTEAFF. The CDR3 bases are TGTGCCAGCAGTTTATTGGGGTGGGAGGACACTGAAGCTTTCTTT.

The chain employs TRBV9 and TRBJ2-7, with 8 nucleotides matching TRBD2. The germline CDR1 and CDR2 sequences are SGDLS and YYNGEE. V lost 2 bases, J lost 1 base, and 5 bases stayed unmatched. The CDR3 length is 15 residues. The CDR3 spells CASSVQAGVSYEQYF. CDR3 DNA sequence: TGTGCCAGCAGCGTTCAAGCGGGGGTGTCCTACGAGCAGTACTTC.

The V gene is TRBV29-1, the J gene TRBJ2-7, with a weak D call TRBD1 (6 bases). Deletions cut 4 bases from V and 4 bases from J, with 11 bases between. There are 12 residues in the CDR3. Germline assignment: CDR1 SQVTM and CDR2 ANQGSEA. This CDR3 is CSVVPGDYEQYF. In nucleotides, the CDR3 is TGCAGCGTTGTCCCAGGGGATTACGAGCAGTACTTC.

This chain connects TRBV19 to TRBJ2-7; no reliable D call. Germline V gene lookup returns CDR1 LNHDA and CDR2 SQIVND (reference sequence). Trimming stripped 3 bases from V and 3 bases from J, with 9 bases between. CDR3 length: 13 amino acids. The CDR3 protein is CASSIGGSYEQYF. The CDR3 bases are TGTGCCAGTAGTATCGGCGGCAGCTACGAGCAGTACTTC.

Concerning this clone itself: The junction shows a germline mismatch at one end, possibly a read error. The rearrangement links TRBV5-4 to TRBJ2-6; tentative D call: TRBD2 (6 bases). Germline assignment: CDR1 SGHNT and CDR2 YYREEE (reference sequence). CDR3 length: 16 residues. The CDR3 here is CASSGGSSSGANGLTF. CDR3 nucleotides: TGTGCCAGCAGCGGGGGGTCTAGCTCTGGGGCCAACGGCCTGACTTTC.

This clone was picked up a small number of times. The rearrangement uses TRBV6-1 and TRBJ2-1; TRBD2 agrees at 15 bases. The CDR3 length is 18 residues. CDR1 MNHNS and CDR2 SASEGT come from the germline V gene. V shed 3 bases and J 3 bases; nucleotides not matched to a gene: 6. The CDR3 spells CASSDGLAGGPSYNEQFF. In DNA form, the CDR3 reads TGTGCCAGCAGTGATGGACTAGCGGGGGGGCCTAGCTACAATGAGCAGTTCTTC.

J is TRBJ2-4 and V is TRBV16, with 7 bases that match TRBD2. The CDR3 spans 17 residues. The germline CDR1 and CDR2 sequences are KGHSY and FQNENV. V lost 4 bases to trimming and J lost 6 bases; unmatched junction nucleotides: 15. In nucleotides, the CDR3 is TGTGCCAGCAGCCTGACTAGCCGATGGGGGTCCTCAAACATTCAGTACTTC. Amino acids: CASSLTSRWGSSNIQYF.

The genes are TRBV7-9 and TRBJ2-3; unclear D gene. Germline-derived CDR1 and CDR2 are SEHNR and FQNEAQ (reference sequence). This CDR3 contains 15 residues. V shed 4 bases and J shed 1 base, with 12 bases lying between them. CDR3 in amino acids: CASSSDPAGTDTQYF. In DNA, the CDR3 is TGTGCCAGCAGCTCCGACCCCGCGGGCACAGATACGCAGTATTTT.

This rearrangement joins TRBV11-3 to TRBJ2-7; D ambiguous. V gave up 0 bases and J gave up 6 bases, with 9 bases separating them. The germline gives CDR1 SGHNT, CDR2 YENEEA. CDR3 size: 13 residues. The CDR3 DNA follows: TGTGCCAGCAGCTTAGATCTACGTGTCGAGCAGTACTTC. Protein product: CASSLDLRVEQYF.

The J gene is TRBJ1-1, the V gene TRBV28; 7 nucleotides agree with TRBD1. The CDR3 loop spans 16 amino acids. The J segment lost 0 bases and the V segment lost 3 bases, leaving 7 bases of the junction unmatched. The germline V gene encodes CDR1 MDHEN and CDR2 SYDVKM. CDR3 sequence (DNA): TGTGCCAGCAGTTTCCCACGACAGGGAATGAACACTGAAGCTTTCTTT. It specifies CASSFPRQGMNTEAFF.

The V call is TRBV7-2, the J call TRBJ2-7, with a weak D call TRBD1 (5 bases). V was shortened by 1 base and J by 2 bases, with 12 bases between the two germline ends. Germline values: CDR1 SGHTA, CDR2 FQGNSA. This CDR3 contains 15 residues. CDR3 sequence reads: CASSLVGQGAYEQYF. CDR3 in DNA: TGTGCCAGCAGCTTAGTAGGGCAAGGGGCCTACGAGCAGTACTTC.

This chain links TRBV4-3 with TRBJ1-5; 7 nucleotides align to TRBD1. The CDR3 spans 14 residues. The junction had 4 bases not matched to a gene; V was cut back by 5 bases and J by 3 bases. Germline V lookup: CDR1 LGHNA, CDR2 YSLEER. The chain's CDR3 is CASSSTGINQPQHF. The DNA of the CDR3 is TGCGCCAGCAGCTCGACAGGGATCAATCAGCCCCAGCATTTT.

This clone was observed a handful of times. This chain joins TRBV9 and TRBJ2-1, with D perhaps TRBD1 (7 bases). The germline V gene has CDR1 SGDLS and CDR2 YYNGEE. The CDR3 totals 16 residues. V was clipped by 0 bases and J by 8 bases, with 18 bases between them. CDR3 DNA sequence: TGTGCCAGCAGCGTAGATCGGGGGACAGTGAGCGATGAGCAGTTCTTC. Translation gives CASSVDRGTVSDEQFF.

This clone appeared a few times. Its ends do not fully match the called genes, so a read error is possible. The rearrangement links TRBV11-2 to TRBJ2-7, with D perhaps matching TRBD2 (5 bases). Germline lookup yields CDR1 SGHAT and CDR2 FQNNGV. The CDR3 is 13 residues long. The CDR3 sequence is CASSLGGFGEQYF. The CDR3 bases are TGTGCCAGCAGTTTAGGAGGTTTTGGCGAGCAGTACTTC.